What follows is one T cell receptor beta chain and its context. No cognate antigen has been identified for it. Qualities for individual bases were not recorded, and no much larger clone is one base off. The time point label corresponds to: baseline before first vaccination. Samples from vaccinated people were obtained from the UK trials COV001 and COV002, which included a single-blind randomized controlled phase 2/3 trial of AZD1222 (ChAdOx1 nCoV-19) in healthy adults. For TCRbeta chain sequencing, PBMC samples from trial participants were taken at day 0 and at day 28 after the second dose. This entry is derived from a study of T cell responses to AZD1222 COVID-19 vaccine (dated by TCRdb to the early 2020s). Broadly, across the study: Because spike-specific TCR depth and breadth did not differ between the two schedules, AZD1222 recipients who got a second dose at roughly 4 weeks were pooled with those who got a second dose at roughly 12 weeks. A total of just over 230 trial participants underwent TCR sequencing, of whom some 200 had received two doses of AZD1222 and some 25 had received two doses of the MenACWY control vaccine. Enrollment into the trials was organized by age into subgroups of 18-55, 56-69 and 70-plus years, and those subgroups contained approximately 150, 30 and 60 TCR-sequenced participants, respectively. Findings and caveats that apply to the study as a whole: No day 14 peak-response samples were available, so repertoires were characterized only after the peak T cell response. A significant rise in spike-specific TCR breadth and depth was observed after two AZD1222 doses relative to day 0 and relative to MenACWY recipients. Participants were mostly white British and included more females than males, and it was suggested by the authors that clonal diversity may have been underestimated. Reportedly, close to half of the unique spike-specific TCRs recognized epitopes lying outside the regions that are mutated in the B.1.351 and B.1.1.7 variants. Conclusions about previously exposed vaccinees were limited because only six or seven AZD1222 recipients were SARS-CoV-2 seropositive at baseline. The 56-69-year group was small, and its depth increase did not reach significance, likely because of low power. CD4 TCRs associated with the vaccine covered the entire spike protein, and the dominant responses were in regions 160-218 and 743-854.

The CDR3 regions of human TCRbeta chains were analyzed by immunosequencing. The authors' analysis ran thus. TCRs in the repertoires were compared against a reference library of SARS-CoV-2-specific TCRs that had been generated with the MIRA antigen-specificity platform. Breadth was defined as the fraction of unique TCRs that were SARS-CoV-2-associated. Depth was defined as the fraction of total T cells that were SARS-CoV-2-associated. Using the MIRA data, every spike-specific TCR was mapped to the spike region that the TCR reacted to and assigned to either a CD4 or a CD8 class. Log10-transformed breadth and depth values were compared by one-way ANOVA with Sidak's multiple comparisons tests. The table comes from immuneACCESS by way of TCRdb, which keeps in-frame sequences with V and J called. Part of the clones is missing from these tables; in studies checked, under half for an unresolved V gene and the rest for unknown reasons. That table gives V, J and clone size, and the DNA gave D and trimming. The sample table holds about 97,000 clones, of which about 88% were seen once. The ten largest clones capture 2.8% of the sample.

CDR1 SQVTM and CDR2 ANQGSEA were looked up in the germline V gene. The trim is 4 bases for V and 2 bases for J, with a gap of 11 bases between the germline ends. The CDR3 contains 13 residues, cysteine and phenylalanine counted. Kept here is only the CDR3 DNA, which spans 39 bases and is read in frame from base 1. Sequencing used peripheral blood, obtained on day 0 of AZD1222 vaccination. The V and J segments used are TRBV29-1 and TRBJ1-1; the D gene is possibly TRBD1, with 6 bases matching. The receptor was derived from an adult in good health. This receptor carries the CDR3 CSVAHRANTEAFF. The nucleotide sequence reads as follows: TGCAGCGTTGCCCACAGGGCCAACACTGAAGCTTTCTTT.